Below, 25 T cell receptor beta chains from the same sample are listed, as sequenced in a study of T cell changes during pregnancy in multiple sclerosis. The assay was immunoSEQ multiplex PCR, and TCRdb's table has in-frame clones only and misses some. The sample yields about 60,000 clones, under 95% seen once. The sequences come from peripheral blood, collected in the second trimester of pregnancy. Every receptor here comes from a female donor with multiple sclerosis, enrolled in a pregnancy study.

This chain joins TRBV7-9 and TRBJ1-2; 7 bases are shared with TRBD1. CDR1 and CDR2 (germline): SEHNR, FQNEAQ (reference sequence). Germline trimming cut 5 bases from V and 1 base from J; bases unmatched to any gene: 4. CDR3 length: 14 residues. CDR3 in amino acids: CASSQGVDNYGYTF. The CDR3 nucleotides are TGTGCCAGCAGCCAGGGGGTTGATAACTATGGCTACACCTTC.

CDR3 region: CASRQSPIYGYTF. The CDR3 nucleotides read TGTGCCAGCAGGCAGTCCCCCATTTATGGCTACACCTTC. This chain links TRBV7-2 with TRBJ1-2; D unclear. Germline CDR1 reads SGHTA; CDR2 reads FQGNSA. V was clipped by 6 bases and J by 5 bases, with 13 bases between them. The CDR3 is made up of 13 amino acids.

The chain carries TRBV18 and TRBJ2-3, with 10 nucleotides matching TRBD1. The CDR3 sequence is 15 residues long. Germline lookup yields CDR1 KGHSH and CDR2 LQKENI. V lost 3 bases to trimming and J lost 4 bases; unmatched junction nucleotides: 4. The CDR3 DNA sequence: TGTGCCAGCTCACCGGACAGGGGGACCCCAGATACGCAGTATTTT. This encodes CASSPDRGTPDTQYF.

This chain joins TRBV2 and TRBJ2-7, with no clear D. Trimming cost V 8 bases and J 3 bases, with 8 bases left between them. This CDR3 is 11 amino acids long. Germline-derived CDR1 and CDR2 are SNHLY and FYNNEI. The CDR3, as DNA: TGTGCCAGCGAGGAGCACTACGAGCAGTACTTC. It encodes CASEEHYEQYF. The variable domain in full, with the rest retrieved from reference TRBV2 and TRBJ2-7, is EPEVTQTPSHQVTQMGQEVILRCVPISNHLYFYWYRQILGQKVEFLVSFYNNEISEKSEIFDDQFSVERPDGSNFTLKIRSTKLEDSAMYFCASEEHYEQYFGPGTRLTVT.

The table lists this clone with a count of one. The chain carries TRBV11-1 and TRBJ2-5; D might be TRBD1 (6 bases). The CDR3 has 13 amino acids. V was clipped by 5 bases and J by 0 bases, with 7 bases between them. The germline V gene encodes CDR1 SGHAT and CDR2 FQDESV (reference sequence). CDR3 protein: CASSRTDQETQYF. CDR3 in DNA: TGTGCCAGCAGCCGGACAGACCAAGAGACCCAGTACTTC.

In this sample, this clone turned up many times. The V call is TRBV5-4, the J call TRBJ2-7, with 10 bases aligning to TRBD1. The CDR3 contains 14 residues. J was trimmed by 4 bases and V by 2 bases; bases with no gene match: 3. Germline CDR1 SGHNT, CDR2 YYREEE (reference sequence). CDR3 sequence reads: CASSFPGQGYEQYF. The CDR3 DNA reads TGTGCCAGCAGCTTCCCGGGACAGGGGTACGAGCAGTACTTC.

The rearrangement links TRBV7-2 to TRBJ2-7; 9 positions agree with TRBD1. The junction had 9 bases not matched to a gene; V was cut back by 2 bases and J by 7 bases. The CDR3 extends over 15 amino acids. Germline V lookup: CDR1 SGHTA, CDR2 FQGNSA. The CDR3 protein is CASSLLGQGLGEQYF. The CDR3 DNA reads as TGTGCCAGCAGCTTACTTGGACAGGGGCTTGGGGAGCAGTACTTC.

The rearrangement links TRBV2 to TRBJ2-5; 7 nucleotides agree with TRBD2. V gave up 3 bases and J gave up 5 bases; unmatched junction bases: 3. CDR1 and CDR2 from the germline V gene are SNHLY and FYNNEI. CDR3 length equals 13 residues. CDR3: CASSDMRGETQYF. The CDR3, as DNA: TGTGCCAGCAGTGACATGCGGGGGGAGACCCAGTACTTC.

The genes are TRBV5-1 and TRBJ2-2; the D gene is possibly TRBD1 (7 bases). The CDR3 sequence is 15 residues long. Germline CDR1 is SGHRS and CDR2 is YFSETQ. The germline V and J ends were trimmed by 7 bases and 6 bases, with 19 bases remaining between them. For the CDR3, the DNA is TGCGCCAGCCGACTAGGGGGCTCCAACGCCGGGGAGCTGTTTTTT. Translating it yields CASRLGGSNAGELFF.

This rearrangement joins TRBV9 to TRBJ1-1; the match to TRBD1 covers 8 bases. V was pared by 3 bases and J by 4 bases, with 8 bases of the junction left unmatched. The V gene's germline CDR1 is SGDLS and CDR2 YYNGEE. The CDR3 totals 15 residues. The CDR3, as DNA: TGTGCCAGCAGCGCCCACGGGACAGGACTCACTGAAGCTTTCTTT. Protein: CASSAHGTGLTEAFF.

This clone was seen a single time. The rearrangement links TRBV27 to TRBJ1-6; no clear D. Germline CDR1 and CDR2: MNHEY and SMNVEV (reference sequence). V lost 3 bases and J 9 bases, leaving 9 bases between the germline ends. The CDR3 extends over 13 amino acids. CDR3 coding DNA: TGTGCCAGCAGTTTGGGCCGGATTTCACCCCTCCACTTT. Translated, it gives CASSLGRISPLHF.

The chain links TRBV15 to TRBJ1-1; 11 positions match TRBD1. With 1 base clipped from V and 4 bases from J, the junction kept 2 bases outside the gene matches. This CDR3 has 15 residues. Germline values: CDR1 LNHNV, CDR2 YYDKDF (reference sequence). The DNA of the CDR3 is TGTGCCACCAGCAGAGGGGACAGGGGGGGCACTGAAGCTTTCTTT. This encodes CATSRGDRGGTEAFF.

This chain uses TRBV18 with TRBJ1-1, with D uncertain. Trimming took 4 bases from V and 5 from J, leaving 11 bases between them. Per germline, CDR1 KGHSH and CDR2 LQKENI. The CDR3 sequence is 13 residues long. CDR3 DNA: TGTGCCAGCTCACTGACGACGGGGACTGAAGCTTTCTTT. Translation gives CASSLTTGTEAFF.

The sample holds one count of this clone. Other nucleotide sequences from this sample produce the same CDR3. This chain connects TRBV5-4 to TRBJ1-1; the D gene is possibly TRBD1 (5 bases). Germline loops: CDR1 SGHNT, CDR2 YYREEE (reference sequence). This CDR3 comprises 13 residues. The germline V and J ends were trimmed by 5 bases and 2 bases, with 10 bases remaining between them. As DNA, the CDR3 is TGTGCCAGCAGTTTGACAGCAAACACTGAAGCTTTCTTT. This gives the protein CASSLTANTEAFF.

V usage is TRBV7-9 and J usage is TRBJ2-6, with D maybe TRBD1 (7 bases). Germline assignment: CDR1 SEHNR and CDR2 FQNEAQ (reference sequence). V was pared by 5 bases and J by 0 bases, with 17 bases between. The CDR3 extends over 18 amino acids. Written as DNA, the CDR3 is TGTGCCAGCAGCCTTTGGACAGGACTAACCTCTGGGGCCAACGTCCTGACTTTC. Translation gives CASSLWTGLTSGANVLTF.

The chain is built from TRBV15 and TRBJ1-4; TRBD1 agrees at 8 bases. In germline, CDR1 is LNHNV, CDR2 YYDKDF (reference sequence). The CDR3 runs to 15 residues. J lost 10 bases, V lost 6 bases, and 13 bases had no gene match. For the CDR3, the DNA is TGTGCCACCAGTTATCTCAGGGGGCTATCGGGAAAACTGTTTTTT. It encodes CATSYLRGLSGKLFF.

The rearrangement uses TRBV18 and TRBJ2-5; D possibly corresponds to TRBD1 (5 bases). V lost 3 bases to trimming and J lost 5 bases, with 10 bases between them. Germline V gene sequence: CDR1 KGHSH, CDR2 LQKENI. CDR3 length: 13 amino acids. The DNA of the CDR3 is TGTGCCAGCTCACCCCGGTCAGGGGAGACCCAGTACTTC. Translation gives CASSPRSGETQYF.

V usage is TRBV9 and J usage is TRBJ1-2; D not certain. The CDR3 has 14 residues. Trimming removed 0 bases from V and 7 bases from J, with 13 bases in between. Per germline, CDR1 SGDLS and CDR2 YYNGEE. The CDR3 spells CASSVGHTEGGYTF. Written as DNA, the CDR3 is TGTGCCAGCAGCGTAGGCCACACCGAGGGTGGCTACACCTTC.

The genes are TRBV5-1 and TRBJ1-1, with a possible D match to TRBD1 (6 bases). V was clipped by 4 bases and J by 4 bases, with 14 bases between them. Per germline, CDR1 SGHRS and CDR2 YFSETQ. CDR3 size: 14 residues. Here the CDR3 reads CASSPQGLGTEAFF. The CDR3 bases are TGCGCCAGCAGCCCACAGGGCCTGGGCACTGAAGCTTTCTTT.

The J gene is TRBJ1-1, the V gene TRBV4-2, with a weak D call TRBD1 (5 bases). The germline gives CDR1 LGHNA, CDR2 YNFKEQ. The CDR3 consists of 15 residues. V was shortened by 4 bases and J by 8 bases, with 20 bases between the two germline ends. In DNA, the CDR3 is TGTGCCAGCAGCCCCCCTTGGGGGGAGGAGGGGGAAGCTTTCTTT. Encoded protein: CASSPPWGEEGEAFF.

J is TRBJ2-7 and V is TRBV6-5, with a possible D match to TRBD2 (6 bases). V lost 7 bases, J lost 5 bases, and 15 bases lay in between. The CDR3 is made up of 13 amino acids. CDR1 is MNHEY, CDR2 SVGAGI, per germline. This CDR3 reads CASTPPGEDEQYF. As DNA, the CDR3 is TGTGCCAGCACACCCCCGGGGGAGGACGAGCAGTACTTC.

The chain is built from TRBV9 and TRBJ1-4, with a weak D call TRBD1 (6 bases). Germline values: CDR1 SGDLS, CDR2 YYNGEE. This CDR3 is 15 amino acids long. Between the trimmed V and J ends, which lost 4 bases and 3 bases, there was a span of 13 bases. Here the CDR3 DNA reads TGTGCCAGCAGCCCCCGCGCAGGGGCTAATGAAAAACTGTTTTTT. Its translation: CASSPRAGANEKLFF.

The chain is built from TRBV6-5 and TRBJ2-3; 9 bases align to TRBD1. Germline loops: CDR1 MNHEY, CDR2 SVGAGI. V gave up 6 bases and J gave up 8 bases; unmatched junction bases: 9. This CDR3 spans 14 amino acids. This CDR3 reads CASSQGTGWSTQYF. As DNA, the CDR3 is TGTGCCAGCAGCCAAGGGACAGGGTGGAGTACGCAGTATTTT.

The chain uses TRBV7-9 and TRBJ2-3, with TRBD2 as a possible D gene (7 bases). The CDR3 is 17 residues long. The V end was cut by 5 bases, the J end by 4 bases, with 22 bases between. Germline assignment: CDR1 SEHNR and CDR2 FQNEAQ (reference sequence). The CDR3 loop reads CASSLSWGGKISDTQYF. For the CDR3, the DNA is TGTGCCAGCAGCCTTAGTTGGGGGGGCAAGATATCAGATACGCAGTATTTT.

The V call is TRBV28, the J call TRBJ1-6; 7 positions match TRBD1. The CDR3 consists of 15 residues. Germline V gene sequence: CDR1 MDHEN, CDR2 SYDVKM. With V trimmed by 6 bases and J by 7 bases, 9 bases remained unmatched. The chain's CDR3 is CASSTQGTGNSPLHF. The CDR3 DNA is TGTGCCAGCAGCACACAGGGGACTGGCAATTCACCCCTCCACTTT.